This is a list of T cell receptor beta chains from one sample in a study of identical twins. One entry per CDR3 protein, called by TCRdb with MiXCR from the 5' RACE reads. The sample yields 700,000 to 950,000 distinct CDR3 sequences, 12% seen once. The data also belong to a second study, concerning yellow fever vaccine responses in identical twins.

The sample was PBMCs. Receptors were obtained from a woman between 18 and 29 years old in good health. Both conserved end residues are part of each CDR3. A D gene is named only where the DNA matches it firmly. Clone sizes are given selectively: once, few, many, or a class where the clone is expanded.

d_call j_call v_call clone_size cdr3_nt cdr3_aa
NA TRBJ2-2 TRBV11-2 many TGTGCCAGCAGCTTAGTATATCCTCCAGGGGAAAGCGGGGAGCTGTTTTTT CASSLVYPPGESGELFF
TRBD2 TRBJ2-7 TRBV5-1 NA TGCGCCAGCAGCTCCAACCCAGCTAGCGGCTCCTACGAGCAGTACTTC CASSSNPASGSYEQYF
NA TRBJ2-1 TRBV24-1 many TGTGCCACCAGTGTGGGCTACAATGAGCAGTTCTTC CATSVGYNEQFF
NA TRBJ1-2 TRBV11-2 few TGTGCCAGCAGCTTAGAGGCCGGGGGTGGCTACACCTTC CASSLEAGGGYTF
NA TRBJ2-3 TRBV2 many TGTGCCAGCAGTGAGGATACCATCGGAGGGGTAGATACGCAGTATTTT CASSEDTIGGVDTQYF
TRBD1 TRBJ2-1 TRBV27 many TGTGCCAGCAGTTTAGAGGGGGCTAGTTACGATGAGCAGTTCTTC CASSLEGASYDEQFF
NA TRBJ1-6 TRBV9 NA TGTGCCAGCAGCGTGGACTACAATTCACCCCTCCACTTT CASSVDYNSPLHF
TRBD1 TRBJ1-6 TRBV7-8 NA TGTGCCAGCAGCTTGGAGACAGGGTTGGCACCCCTCCACTTT CASSLETGLAPLHF
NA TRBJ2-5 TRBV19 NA TGTGCCAGTAGGGGTCGAATGGACCCCAGAGGGGAGACCCAGTACTTC CASRGRMDPRGETQYF
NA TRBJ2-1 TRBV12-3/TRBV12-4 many TGTGCCAGCAGTTTCCGGAGCTACAATGAGCAGTTCTTC CASSFRSYNEQFF
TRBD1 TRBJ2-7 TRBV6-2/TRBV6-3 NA TGTGCCAGCAGTTACTCCGCGGACAGGGGGCGGCCCCCGCAGTACTTC CASSYSADRGRPPQYF
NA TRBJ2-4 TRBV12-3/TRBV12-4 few TGTGCCAGCAGTGACGGACAGCTAGCCAAAAACATTCAGTACTTC CASSDGQLAKNIQYF
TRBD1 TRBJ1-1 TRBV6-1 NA TGTGCCAGCAGTGAACCGGGACAGAGGACTTTATTT CASSEPGQRTLF
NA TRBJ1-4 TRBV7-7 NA TGTGCCAGCAGCTTAGATACAGGGAGGGGAACTAATGAAAAACTGTTTTTT CASSLDTGRGTNEKLFF
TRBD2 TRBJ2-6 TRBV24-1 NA TGTGCCACCAGTGATGCGGGAGAGCAGCCCACTCTTGGGGCCAACGTCCTGACTTTC CATSDAGEQPTLGANVLTF
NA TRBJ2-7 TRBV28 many TGTGCCAGCAGTTCCTCCGGGACAAACTACGAGCAGTACTTC CASSSSGTNYEQYF
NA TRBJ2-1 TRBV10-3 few TGTGCCATCAGGGGGGGAAAAGCGGATAGCTACAATGAGCAGTTCTTC CAIRGGKADSYNEQFF
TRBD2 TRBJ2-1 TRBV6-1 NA TGTGCCAGCAGTGAAGGCGGTAGCGGGAACAATGAGCAGTTCTTC CASSEGGSGNNEQFF
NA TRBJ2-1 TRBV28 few TGTGCCAGCAGTCAACCCGTCCCATACAATGAGCAGTTCTTC CASSQPVPYNEQFF
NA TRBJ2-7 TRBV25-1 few TGTGCCAGCAGGGATACAGGGTCGGGCATCGAGCAGTACTTC CASRDTGSGIEQYF